These 24 T cell receptor beta chains were sequenced from one sample in a study of response to subunit inactivated influenza vaccine. A single record per CDR3 protein comes from TCRdb applying MiXCR to the RT-PCR reads. The sample carries about 500,000 distinct CDR3 sequences, 16% recorded once. The material was CD4+ T cells sorted from PBMCs, obtained less than 25 months after vaccination. The source of these receptors is a man between 45 and 75 years old who received an inactivated influenza vaccine.

The chain links TRBV5-1 to TRBJ1-4; no firm D call. This CDR3 has 14 residues. Germline V gene sequence: CDR1 SGHRS, CDR2 YFSETQ. The V end lost 2 bases, the J end lost 7 bases, and 12 bases lay between the germline ends. CDR3 region: CASSFSDGSEKLFF. CDR3 in DNA: TGCGCCAGCAGCTTCTCAGATGGGAGTGAAAAACTGTTTTTT.

There are a few counts of this clonotype. The chain couples TRBV11-2 to TRBJ1-1; 8 bases are shared with TRBD1. This CDR3 contains 15 residues. Germline-derived CDR1 and CDR2 are SGHAT and FQNNGV. With 4 bases clipped from V and 4 bases from J, the junction kept 8 bases outside the gene matches. The CDR3 sequence: CASSWAGGAGTEAFF. CDR3 bases: TGTGCCAGCAGCTGGGCAGGGGGCGCGGGCACTGAAGCTTTCTTT.

The chain is built from TRBV12-3 or TRBV12-4 and TRBJ2-2, with 8 bases fitting TRBD1. V lost 7 bases and J lost 4; bases outside the gene matches: 11. The CDR3 loop spans 16 amino acids. CDR3 residues: CASTQLRTGSTGELFF. In nucleotides, the CDR3 is TGTGCCAGCACCCAGCTCCGGACAGGGTCCACCGGGGAGCTGTTTTTT.

This clonotype was observed a handful of times. The chain employs TRBV15 and TRBJ2-5, with D uncertain. Germline V gene sequence: CDR1 LNHNV, CDR2 YYDKDF (reference sequence). Trimming pared 8 bases from V and 0 bases from J, leaving 10 bases between. This CDR3 spans 13 amino acids. This CDR3 is CATQRPDQETQYF. CDR3 sequence (DNA): TGTGCCACCCAGCGCCCAGACCAAGAGACCCAGTACTTC.

The chain employs TRBV7-2 and TRBJ1-2, with TRBD1 matching over 7 bases. This CDR3 has 14 amino acids. CDR1 and CDR2 (germline): SGHTA, FQGNSA. V was pared by 2 bases and J by 4 bases, with 4 bases of the junction left unmatched. CDR3 in DNA: TGTGCCAGCAGCTTAAGGGGGCTACCCTATGGCTACACCTTC. This encodes CASSLRGLPYGYTF.

V and J are TRBV12-3 or TRBV12-4 and TRBJ2-1, with 9 bases identical to TRBD1. The CDR3 runs 14 residues. The V segment lost 6 bases and the J segment 9 bases; nucleotides outside the gene matches: 9. This CDR3 is CASSFTQGAGEQFF. The CDR3 DNA is TGTGCCAGCAGCTTTACACAGGGGGCCGGTGAGCAGTTCTTC.

This clonotype was detected only a few times. V usage is TRBV5-1 and J usage is TRBJ2-3, with D perhaps matching TRBD2 (6 bases). This CDR3 region has 15 residues. Trimming removed 4 bases at V and 1 base at J, with 13 bases between. CDR1 SGHRS and CDR2 YFSETQ come from the germline V gene. For the CDR3, the DNA is TGCGCCAGCAGCCCGGGTCGGAGGGGCACAGATACGCAGTATTTT. Encoded protein: CASSPGRRGTDTQYF.

This clonotype was observed at least ten times. The CDR3 loop is CASSPTTGRVSNQPQHF. DNA of the CDR3: TGTGCCAGCAGCCCTACCACCGGCAGGGTGAGCAATCAGCCCCAGCATTTT. The chain uses TRBV6-2 or TRBV6-3 and TRBJ1-5; D may be TRBD1 (5 bases). The CDR3 totals 17 residues. The germline V and J ends were trimmed by 6 bases and 1 base, with 19 bases remaining between them. Germline-derived CDR1 and CDR2 are MNHEY and SVGEGT.

This clonotype was seen ten or more times. The J gene is TRBJ1-2, the V gene TRBV5-1; no clear D. Germline V gives CDR1 SGHRS, CDR2 YFSETQ. Trimming stripped 0 bases from V and 8 bases from J, with 11 bases between. There are 13 residues in the CDR3. The CDR3 loop reads CASSLEGSRGYTF. CDR3 DNA: TGCGCCAGCAGCTTGGAAGGTTCTCGAGGCTACACCTTC.

V is TRBV20-1 and J is TRBJ2-1; 11 bases are a match to TRBD2. Trimming cost V 1 base and J 8 bases; bases outside gene matches: 7. Germline V gene sequence: CDR1 DFQATT, CDR2 SNEGSKA (reference sequence). The CDR3 totals 15 residues. CDR3 sequence reads: CSARVPSGGFDEQFF. DNA of the CDR3: TGCAGTGCTAGAGTCCCTAGCGGGGGGTTCGATGAGCAGTTCTTC.

The chain is built from TRBV7-2 and TRBJ2-1; the D call may be TRBD1 or TRBD2 (7 bases each). V lost 5 bases to trimming and J lost 4 bases, with 18 bases between them. The CDR3 contains 16 residues. The germline V gene has CDR1 SGHTA and CDR2 FQGNSA. The CDR3 protein is CASSPQGGARYNEQFF. CDR3 nucleotides: TGTGCCAGCAGCCCGCAGGGGGGGGCGCGGTACAATGAGCAGTTCTTC.

The rearrangement uses TRBV12-3 or TRBV12-4 and TRBJ2-7; a weak D match, TRBD2 (6 bases). The CDR3 loop spans 15 amino acids. V was clipped by 4 bases and J by 0 bases, with 13 bases between them. The CDR3 spells CASSYGTLNSYEQYF. CDR3 DNA sequence: TGTGCCAGCAGTTATGGGACTTTGAACTCCTACGAGCAGTACTTC.

This sequence joins TRBV7-6 and TRBJ2-7; D unresolved. V dropped 5 bases and J dropped 2 bases, with 16 bases sitting between them. The length of the CDR3 is 15 residues. The germline CDR1 and CDR2 sequences are SGHVS and FNYEAQ. CDR3 DNA sequence: TGTGCCAGCAGCCTAGGATCGGGCAACACCTACGAGCAGTACTTC. Residues: CASSLGSGNTYEQYF.

This clonotype came up many times. The gene calls are TRBV7-2 and TRBJ2-1; D possibly uses TRBD1 or TRBD2 (6 bases each). CDR1 SGHTA and CDR2 FQGNSA come from the germline V gene. The V end lost 7 bases, the J end lost 4 bases, and 17 bases lay between the germline ends. The CDR3 runs 15 residues. For the CDR3, the DNA is TGTGCCAGCAAAGAAGCCCGGGGGCAATACAATGAGCAGTTCTTC. Protein sequence: CASKEARGQYNEQFF.

The V gene is TRBV5-4, the J gene TRBJ1-1; 7 nucleotides align to TRBD1. The CDR3 spans 13 residues. Germline CDR1 SGHNT, CDR2 YYREEE (reference sequence). Trimming cost V 7 bases and J 3 bases; bases outside gene matches: 6. The CDR3 loop reads CASGSDRDTEAFF. The CDR3, as DNA: TGTGCCAGCGGATCTGACAGGGACACTGAAGCTTTCTTT.

The chain carries TRBV20-1 and TRBJ2-5; 12 positions match TRBD2. The germline V gene encodes CDR1 DFQATT and CDR2 SNEGSKA (reference sequence). The CDR3 extends over 14 amino acids. The junction had 5 bases not matched to a gene; V was cut back by 4 bases and J by 5 bases. CDR3 sequence reads: CSANGLAGLETQYF. CDR3 nucleotide sequence: TGCAGTGCTAACGGACTAGCGGGGCTTGAGACCCAGTACTTC.

This clonotype was detected a few times. The gene calls are TRBV5-6 and TRBJ1-3; D unclear. CDR1 and CDR2 (germline): SGHDT, YYEEEE. The CDR3 is 15 residues long. Trimming left V 1 base short and J 2 bases short, with 10 bases between. This CDR3 reads CASSLTLATGNTIYF. In nucleotides, the CDR3 is TGTGCCAGCAGCTTGACACTTGCTACTGGAAACACCATATATTTT. Filled out from reference TRBV5-6 and TRBJ1-3, the complete variable domain reads DAGVTQSPTHLIKTRGQQVTLRCSPKSGHDTVSWYQQALGQGPQFIFQYYEEEERQRGNFPDRFSGHQFPNYSSELNVNALLLGDSALYLCASSLTLATGNTIYFGEGSWLTVV.

The chain combines TRBV12-3 or TRBV12-4 with TRBJ2-2; 10 bases fit TRBD1. The length of the CDR3 is 15 residues. J was trimmed by 6 bases and V by 4 bases; bases with no gene match: 5. In nucleotides, the CDR3 is TGTGCCAGCAGTTGGGGGACAGGGGTCGCCGGGGAGCTGTTTTTT. It is translated as CASSWGTGVAGELFF.

This clonotype was counted ten times or more. The chain links TRBV19 to TRBJ1-5; D may be TRBD1 (5 bases). Germline V lookup: CDR1 LNHDA, CDR2 SQIVND (reference sequence). V lost 3 bases to trimming and J lost 6 bases, with 12 bases between them. The CDR3 runs 14 residues. CDR3 in amino acids: CASSIGGLSQPQHF. The CDR3 nucleotides read TGTGCCAGTAGTATTGGGGGGTTGAGTCAGCCCCAGCATTTT.

This clonotype was seen a single time. An end of the junction does not agree with germline; a read error may underlie this. V is TRBV4-2 and J is TRBJ2-1; weak D call: TRBD1 (6 bases). Germline V gives CDR1 LGHNA, CDR2 YNFKEQ. This CDR3 region has 14 residues. The CDR3 coding sequence is TGTGCCAGCAGCGAAGACCCAGGGGACAATGAGCAGTTCTTC. Protein product: CASSEDPGDNEQFF.

The V call is TRBV7-8, the J call TRBJ1-5; no clear D. Germline loops: CDR1 SGHVS, CDR2 FQNEAQ. Trimming shortened V by 2 bases and J by 0 bases, and 8 bases separated the two germline ends. The CDR3 spans 15 residues. This chain's CDR3 is CASSLMGISNQPQHF. CDR3 coding DNA: TGTGCCAGCAGCTTAATGGGGATTAGCAATCAGCCCCAGCATTTT.

This clonotype was counted between two and nine times. The CDR3 sequence: CSAWRREQYF. DNA of the CDR3: TGCAGTGCTTGGAGACGCGAGCAGTACTTC. The rearrangement uses TRBV20-1 and TRBJ2-7; D unresolved. This CDR3 contains 10 residues. The V end lost 5 bases, the J end lost 6 bases, and 8 bases lay between the germline ends. Per germline, CDR1 DFQATT and CDR2 SNEGSKA (reference sequence).

This clonotype has ten or more counts. The chain has TRBV7-2 and TRBJ2-7; no reliable D call. The CDR3 has 12 amino acids. Germline lookup yields CDR1 SGHTA and CDR2 FQGNSA. The germline V and J ends were trimmed by 5 bases and 7 bases, with 12 bases remaining between them. As DNA, the CDR3 is TGTGCCAGCAGCCCAAGTAGGTGGGAGCAGTACTTC. Translating gives CASSPSRWEQYF.

This clonotype appeared many times. This chain uses TRBV7-9 with TRBJ2-7; a possible D gene is TRBD1 (6 bases). Trimming took off 5 bases at V and 4 bases at J, with 12 bases between the two ends. Germline V gene data show CDR1 as SEHNR and CDR2 as FQNEAQ (reference sequence). This CDR3 is built from 13 residues. As DNA, the CDR3 is TGTGCCAGCAGCACCGCACAGGGATACGAGCAGTACTTC. This encodes CASSTAQGYEQYF. Based on the CDR3 plus reference TRBV7-9 and TRBJ2-7, the full variable domain is DTGVSQNPRHKITKRGQNVTFRCDPISEHNRLYWYRQTLGQGPEFLTYFQNEAQLEKSRLLSDRFSAERPKGSFSTLEIQRTEQGDSAMYLCASSTAQGYEQYFGPGTRLTVT.